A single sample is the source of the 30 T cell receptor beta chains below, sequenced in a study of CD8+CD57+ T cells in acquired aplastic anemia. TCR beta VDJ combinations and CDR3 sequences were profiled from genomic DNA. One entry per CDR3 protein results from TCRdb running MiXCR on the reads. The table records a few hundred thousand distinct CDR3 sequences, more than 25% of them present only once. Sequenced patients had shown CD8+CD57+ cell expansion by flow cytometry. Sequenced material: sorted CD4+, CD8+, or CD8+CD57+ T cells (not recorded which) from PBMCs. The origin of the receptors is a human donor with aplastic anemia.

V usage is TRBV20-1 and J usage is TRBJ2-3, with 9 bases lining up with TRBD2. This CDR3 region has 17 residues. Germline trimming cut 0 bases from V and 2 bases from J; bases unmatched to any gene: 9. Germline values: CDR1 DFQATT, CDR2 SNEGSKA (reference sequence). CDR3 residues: CSARDLRLAGITDTQYF. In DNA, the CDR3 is TGCAGTGCTAGAGATCTCAGGCTAGCGGGGATCACAGATACGCAGTATTTT.

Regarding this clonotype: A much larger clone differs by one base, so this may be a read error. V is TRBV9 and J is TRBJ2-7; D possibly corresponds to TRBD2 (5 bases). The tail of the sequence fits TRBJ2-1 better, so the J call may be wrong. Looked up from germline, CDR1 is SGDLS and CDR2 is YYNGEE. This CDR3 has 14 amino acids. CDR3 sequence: CASSATTRGYEQFF. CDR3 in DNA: TGTGCCAGCAGCGCGACGACCCGGGGATACGAGCAGTTCTTC.

The CDR3 loop reads CASSQQPGTGDGNTIYF. CDR3 sequence (DNA): TGTGCCAGCAGTCAGCAGCCCGGGACAGGGGATGGAAACACCATATATTTT. J is TRBJ1-3 and V is TRBV6-1; 10 positions match TRBD1. With 5 bases clipped from V and 3 bases from J, the junction kept 10 bases outside the gene matches. The length of the CDR3 is 17 residues. Germline V gene sequence: CDR1 MNHNS, CDR2 SASEGT.

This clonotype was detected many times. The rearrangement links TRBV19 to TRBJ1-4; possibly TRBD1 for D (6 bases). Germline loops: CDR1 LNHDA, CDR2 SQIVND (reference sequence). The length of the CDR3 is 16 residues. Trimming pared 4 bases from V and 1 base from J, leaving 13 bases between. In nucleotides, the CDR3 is TGTGCCAGTAGTACCTGGACAGATGGAACTAATGAAAAACTGTTTTTT. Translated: CASSTWTDGTNEKLFF.

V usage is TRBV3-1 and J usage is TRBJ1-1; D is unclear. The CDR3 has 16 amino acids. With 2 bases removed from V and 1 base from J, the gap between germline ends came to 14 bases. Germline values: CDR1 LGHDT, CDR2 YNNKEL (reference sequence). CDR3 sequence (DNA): TGTGCCAGCAGCCAACCCTTTGGGTTGGGGAACACTGAAGCTTTCTTT. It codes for CASSQPFGLGNTEAFF.

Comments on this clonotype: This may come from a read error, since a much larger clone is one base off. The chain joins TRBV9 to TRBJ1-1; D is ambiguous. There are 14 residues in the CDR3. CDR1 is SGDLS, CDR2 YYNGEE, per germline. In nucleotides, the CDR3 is TGTGCCATCAGCGCGACAAGCCGGGACACTGAAGCTTTCTTT. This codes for CAISATSRDTEAFF.

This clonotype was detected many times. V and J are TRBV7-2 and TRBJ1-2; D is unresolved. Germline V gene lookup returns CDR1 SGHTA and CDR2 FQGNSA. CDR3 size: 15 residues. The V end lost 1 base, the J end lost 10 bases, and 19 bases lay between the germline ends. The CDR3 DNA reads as TGTGCCAGCAGCTTAGAAGTAACGGCCGGCCTGGCCTACACCTTC. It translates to CASSLEVTAGLAYTF.

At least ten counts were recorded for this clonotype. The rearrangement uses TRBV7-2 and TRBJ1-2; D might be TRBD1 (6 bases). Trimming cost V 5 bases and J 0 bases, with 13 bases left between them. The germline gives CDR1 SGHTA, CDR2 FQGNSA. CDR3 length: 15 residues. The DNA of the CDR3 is TGTGCCAGCAGCCCAATGAGGACAGCTAACTATGGCTACACCTTC. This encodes CASSPMRTANYGYTF. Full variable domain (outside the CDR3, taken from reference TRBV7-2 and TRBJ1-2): GAGVSQSPSNKVTEKGKDVELRCDPISGHTALYWYRQSLGQGLEFLIYFQGNSAPDKSGLPSDRFSAERTGGSVSTLTIQRTQQEDSAVYLCASSPMRTANYGYTFGSGTRLTVV.

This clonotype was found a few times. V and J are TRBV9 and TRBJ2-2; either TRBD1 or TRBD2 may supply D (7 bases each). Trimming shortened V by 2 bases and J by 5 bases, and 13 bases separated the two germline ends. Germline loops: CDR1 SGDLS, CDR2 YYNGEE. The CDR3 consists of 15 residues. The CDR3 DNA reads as TGTGCCAGCAGCGTCAGCAGGGGGGGAACCGGGGAGCTGTTTTTT. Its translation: CASSVSRGGTGELFF.

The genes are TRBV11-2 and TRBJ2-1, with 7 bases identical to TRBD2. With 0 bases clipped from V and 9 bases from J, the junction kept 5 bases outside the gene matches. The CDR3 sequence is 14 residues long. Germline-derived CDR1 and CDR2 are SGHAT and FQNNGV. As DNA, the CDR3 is TGTGCCAGCAGCTTAGATGGAGGGGAGGGTGAGCAGTTCTTC. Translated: CASSLDGGEGEQFF.

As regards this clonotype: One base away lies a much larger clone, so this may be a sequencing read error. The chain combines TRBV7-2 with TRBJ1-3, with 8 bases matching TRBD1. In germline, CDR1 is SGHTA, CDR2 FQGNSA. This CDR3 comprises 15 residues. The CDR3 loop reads CASSAHRGGGNTTYF. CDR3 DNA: TGTGCCAGCAGCGCCCACAGGGGGGGAGGAAACACCACATATTTT.

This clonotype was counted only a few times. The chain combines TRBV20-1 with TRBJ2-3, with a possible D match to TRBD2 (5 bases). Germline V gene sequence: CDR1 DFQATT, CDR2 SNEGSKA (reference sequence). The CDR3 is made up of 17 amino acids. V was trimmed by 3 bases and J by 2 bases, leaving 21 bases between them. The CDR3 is CSASKARTSTATDTQYF. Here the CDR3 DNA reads TGCAGTGCTAGCAAAGCCCGGACTTCAACTGCCACAGATACGCAGTATTTT.

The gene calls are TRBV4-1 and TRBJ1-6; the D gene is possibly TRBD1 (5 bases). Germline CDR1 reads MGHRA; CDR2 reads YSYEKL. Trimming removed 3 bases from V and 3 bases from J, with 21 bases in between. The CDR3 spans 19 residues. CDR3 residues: CASSHQDSPGRSYNSPLHF. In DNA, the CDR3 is TGCGCCAGCAGCCACCAAGACTCACCGGGACGCAGCTATAATTCACCCCTCCACTTT.

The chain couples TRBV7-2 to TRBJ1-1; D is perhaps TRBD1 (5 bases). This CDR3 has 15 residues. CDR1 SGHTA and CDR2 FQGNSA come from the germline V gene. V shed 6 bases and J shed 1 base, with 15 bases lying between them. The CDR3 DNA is TGTGCCAGCAGTTTTACCGGGACTTCGAACACTGAAGCTTTCTTT. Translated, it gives CASSFTGTSNTEAFF.

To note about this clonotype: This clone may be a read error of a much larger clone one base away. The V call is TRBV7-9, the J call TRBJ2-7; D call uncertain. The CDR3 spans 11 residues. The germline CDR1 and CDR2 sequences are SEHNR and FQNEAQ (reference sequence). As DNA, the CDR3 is TGTGCCAGCAGCGTTATCAATGAGCAGTCCTTC. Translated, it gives CASSVINEQSF.

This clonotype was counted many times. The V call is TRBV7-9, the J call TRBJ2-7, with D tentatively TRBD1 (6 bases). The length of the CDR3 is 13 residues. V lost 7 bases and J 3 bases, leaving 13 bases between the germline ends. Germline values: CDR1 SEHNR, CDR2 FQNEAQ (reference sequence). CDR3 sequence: CASNGDNSYEQYF. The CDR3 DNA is TGTGCCAGCAACGGGGACAACAGCTACGAGCAGTACTTC.

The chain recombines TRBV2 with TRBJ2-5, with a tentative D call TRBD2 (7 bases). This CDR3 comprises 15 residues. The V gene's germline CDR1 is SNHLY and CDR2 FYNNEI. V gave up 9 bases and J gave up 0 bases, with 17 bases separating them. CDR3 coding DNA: TGTGCCAGTACAGGGTTGGGGGGGAACCAAGAGACCCAGTACTTC. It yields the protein CASTGLGGNQETQYF.

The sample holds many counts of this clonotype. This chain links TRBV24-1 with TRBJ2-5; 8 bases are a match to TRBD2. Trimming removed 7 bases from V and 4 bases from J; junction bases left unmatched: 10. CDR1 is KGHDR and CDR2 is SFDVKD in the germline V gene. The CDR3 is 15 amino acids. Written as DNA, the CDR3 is TGTGCCACCAGCGACACGGGGGGGCCTTCAGAGACCCAGTACTTC. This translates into CATSDTGGPSETQYF.

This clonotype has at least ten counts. CDR3 protein: CASSWAGGSNQPQHF. In DNA form, the CDR3 reads TGTGCCAGCAGCTGGGCAGGGGGTAGCAATCAGCCCCAGCATTTT. The chain carries TRBV7-4 and TRBJ1-5, with 7 bases that match TRBD1. This CDR3 has 15 amino acids. Per the germline V gene, CDR1 is SGHVT and CDR2 is SQSDAQ. V lost 4 bases to trimming and J lost 0 bases; unmatched junction nucleotides: 3.

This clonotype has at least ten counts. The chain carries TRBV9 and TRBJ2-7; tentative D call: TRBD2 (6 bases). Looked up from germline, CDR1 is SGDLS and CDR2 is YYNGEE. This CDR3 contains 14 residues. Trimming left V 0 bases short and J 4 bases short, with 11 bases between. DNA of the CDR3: TGTGCCAGCAGCGTAGCGGGAGTAGATTACGAGCAGTACTTC. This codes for CASSVAGVDYEQYF.

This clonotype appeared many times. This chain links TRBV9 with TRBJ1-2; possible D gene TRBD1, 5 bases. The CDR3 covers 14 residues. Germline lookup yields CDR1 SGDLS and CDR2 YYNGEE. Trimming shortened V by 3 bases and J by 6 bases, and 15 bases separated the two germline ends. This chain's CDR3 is CASSADTWSDGYTF. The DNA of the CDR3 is TGTGCCAGCAGCGCGGACACTTGGTCTGATGGCTACACCTTC.

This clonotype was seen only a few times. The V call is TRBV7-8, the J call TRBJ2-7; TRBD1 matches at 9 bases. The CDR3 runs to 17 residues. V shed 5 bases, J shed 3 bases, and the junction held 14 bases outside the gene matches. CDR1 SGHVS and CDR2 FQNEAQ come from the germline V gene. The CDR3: CASSLITPGQGGYEQYF. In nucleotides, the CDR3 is TGTGCCAGCAGCCTTATTACCCCGGGACAGGGCGGCTACGAGCAGTACTTC.

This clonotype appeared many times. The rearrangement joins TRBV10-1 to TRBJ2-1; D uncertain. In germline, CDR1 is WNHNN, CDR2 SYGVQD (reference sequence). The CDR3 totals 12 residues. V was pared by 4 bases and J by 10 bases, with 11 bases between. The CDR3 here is CASSVAQSEQFF. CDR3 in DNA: TGCGCCAGCAGTGTAGCACAGTCCGAGCAGTTCTTC.

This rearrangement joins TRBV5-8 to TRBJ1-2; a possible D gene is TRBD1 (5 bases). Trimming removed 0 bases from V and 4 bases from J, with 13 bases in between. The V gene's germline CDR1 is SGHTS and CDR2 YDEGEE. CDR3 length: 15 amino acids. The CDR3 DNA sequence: TGTGCCAGCAGCTTGGGAGCAGGGAGTCTCTATGGCTACACCTTC. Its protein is CASSLGAGSLYGYTF.

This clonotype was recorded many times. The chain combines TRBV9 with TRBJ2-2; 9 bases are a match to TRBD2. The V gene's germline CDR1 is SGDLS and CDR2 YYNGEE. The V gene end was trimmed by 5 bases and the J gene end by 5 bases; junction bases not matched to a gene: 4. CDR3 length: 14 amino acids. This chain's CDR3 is CASSSGGNTGELFF. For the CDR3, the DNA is TGTGCCAGCAGTAGCGGGGGTAATACCGGGGAGCTGTTTTTT. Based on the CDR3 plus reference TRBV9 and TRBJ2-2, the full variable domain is DSGVTQTPKHLITATGQRVTLRCSPRSGDLSVYWYQQSLDQGLQFLIQYYNGEERAKGNILERFSAQQFPDLHSELNLSSLELGDSALYFCASSSGGNTGELFFGEGSRLTVL.

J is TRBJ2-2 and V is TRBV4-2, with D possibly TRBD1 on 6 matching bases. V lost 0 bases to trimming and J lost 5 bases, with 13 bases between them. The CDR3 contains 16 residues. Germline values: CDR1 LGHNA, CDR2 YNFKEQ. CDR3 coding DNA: TGTGCCAGCAGCCAAGATAGAACAGGGCGAACCGGGGAGCTGTTTTTT. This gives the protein CASSQDRTGRTGELFF.

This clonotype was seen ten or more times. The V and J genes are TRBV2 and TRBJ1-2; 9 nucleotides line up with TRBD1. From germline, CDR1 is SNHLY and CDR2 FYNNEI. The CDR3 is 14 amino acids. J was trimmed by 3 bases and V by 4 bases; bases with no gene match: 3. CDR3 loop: CASSGQGVDYGYTF. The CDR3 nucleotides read TGTGCCAGCAGTGGACAGGGGGTAGACTATGGCTACACCTTC. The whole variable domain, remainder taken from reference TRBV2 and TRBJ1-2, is EPEVTQTPSHQVTQMGQEVILRCVPISNHLYFYWYRQILGQKVEFLVSFYNNEISEKSEIFDDQFSVERPDGSNFTLKIRSTKLEDSAMYFCASSGQGVDYGYTFGSGTRLTVV.

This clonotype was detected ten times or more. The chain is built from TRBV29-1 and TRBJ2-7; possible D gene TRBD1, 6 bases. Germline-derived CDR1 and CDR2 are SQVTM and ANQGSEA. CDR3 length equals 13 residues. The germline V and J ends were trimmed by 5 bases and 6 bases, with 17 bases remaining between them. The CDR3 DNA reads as TGCAGCGTTCGCCTCGTCAGGGGAAGCGAGCAGTACTTC. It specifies CSVRLVRGSEQYF.

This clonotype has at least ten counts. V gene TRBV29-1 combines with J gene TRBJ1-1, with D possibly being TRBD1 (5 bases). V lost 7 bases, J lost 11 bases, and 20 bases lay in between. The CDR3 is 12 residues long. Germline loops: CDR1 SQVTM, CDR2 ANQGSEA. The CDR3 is CSASDRARGAFF. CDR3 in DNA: TGCAGCGCCAGTGACAGAGCCAGAGGGGCTTTCTTT.

CDR3 region: CAIRGTAEQYF. The DNA for the CDR3 is TGTGCCATCAGGGGCACAGCCGAGCAGTACTTC. The J gene is TRBJ2-7, the V gene TRBV10-3; D is uncertain. The CDR3 loop spans 11 amino acids. V was cut by 6 bases and J by 6 bases, with 9 bases left in between. CDR1 is ENHRY and CDR2 is SYGVKD in the germline V gene.